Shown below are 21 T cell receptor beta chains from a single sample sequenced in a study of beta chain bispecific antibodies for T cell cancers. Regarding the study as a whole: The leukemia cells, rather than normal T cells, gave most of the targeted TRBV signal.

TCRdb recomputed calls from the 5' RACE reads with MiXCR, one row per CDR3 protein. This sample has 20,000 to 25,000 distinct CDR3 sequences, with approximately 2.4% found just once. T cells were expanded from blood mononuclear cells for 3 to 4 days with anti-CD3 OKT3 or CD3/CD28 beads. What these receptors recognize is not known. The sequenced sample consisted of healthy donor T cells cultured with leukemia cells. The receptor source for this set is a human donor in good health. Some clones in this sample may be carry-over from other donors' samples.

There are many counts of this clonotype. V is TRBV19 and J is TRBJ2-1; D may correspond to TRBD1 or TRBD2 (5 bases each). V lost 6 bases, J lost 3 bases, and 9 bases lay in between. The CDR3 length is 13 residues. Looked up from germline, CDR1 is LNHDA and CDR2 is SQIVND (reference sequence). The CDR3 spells CASRGTDYNEQFF. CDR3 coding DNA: TGTGCCAGTAGGGGGACGGACTACAATGAGCAGTTCTTC.

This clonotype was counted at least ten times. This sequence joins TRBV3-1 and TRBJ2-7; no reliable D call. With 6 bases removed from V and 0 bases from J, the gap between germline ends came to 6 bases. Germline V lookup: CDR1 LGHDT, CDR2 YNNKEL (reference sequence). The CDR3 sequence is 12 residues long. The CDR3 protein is CASSPSSYEQYF. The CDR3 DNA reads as TGTGCCAGCAGTCCGAGCTCCTACGAGCAGTACTTC.

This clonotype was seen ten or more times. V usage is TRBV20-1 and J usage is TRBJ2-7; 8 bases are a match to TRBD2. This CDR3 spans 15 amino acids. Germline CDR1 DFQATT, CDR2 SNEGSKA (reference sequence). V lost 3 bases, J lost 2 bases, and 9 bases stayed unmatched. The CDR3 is CSASPTTGGPYEQYF. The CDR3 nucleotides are TGCAGTGCTAGTCCTACTACGGGGGGGCCCTACGAGCAGTACTTC.

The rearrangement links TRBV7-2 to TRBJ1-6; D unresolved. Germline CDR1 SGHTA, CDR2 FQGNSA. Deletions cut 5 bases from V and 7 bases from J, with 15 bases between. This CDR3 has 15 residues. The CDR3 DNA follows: TGTGCCAGCAGCCCCCGACCCCTTGCCAATTCACCCCTCCACTTT. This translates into CASSPRPLANSPLHF.

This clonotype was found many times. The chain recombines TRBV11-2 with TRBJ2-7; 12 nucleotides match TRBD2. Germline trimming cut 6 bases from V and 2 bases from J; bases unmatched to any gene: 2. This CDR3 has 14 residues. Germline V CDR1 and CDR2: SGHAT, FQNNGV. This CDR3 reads CASSSSGGAYEQYF. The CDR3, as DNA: TGTGCCAGCAGTTCTAGCGGGGGGGCCTACGAGCAGTACTTC.

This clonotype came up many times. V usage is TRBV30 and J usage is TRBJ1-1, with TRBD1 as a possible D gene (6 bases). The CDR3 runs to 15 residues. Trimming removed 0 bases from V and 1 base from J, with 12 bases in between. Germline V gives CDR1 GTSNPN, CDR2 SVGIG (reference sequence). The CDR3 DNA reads TGTGCCTGGAGTGTCAGGGGCCTTCCGAACACTGAAGCTTTCTTT. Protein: CAWSVRGLPNTEAFF.

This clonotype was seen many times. CDR3 bases: TGCGCCAGCAGTGAGTCAACACAATGGAATGAGCAGTTCTTC. This sequence encodes CASSESTQWNEQFF. The V and J genes are TRBV10-1 and TRBJ2-1; D gene ambiguous. The CDR3 is made up of 14 amino acids. Trimming cost V 0 bases and J 7 bases, with 10 bases left between them. Germline CDR1 and CDR2: WNHNN and SYGVQD (reference sequence).

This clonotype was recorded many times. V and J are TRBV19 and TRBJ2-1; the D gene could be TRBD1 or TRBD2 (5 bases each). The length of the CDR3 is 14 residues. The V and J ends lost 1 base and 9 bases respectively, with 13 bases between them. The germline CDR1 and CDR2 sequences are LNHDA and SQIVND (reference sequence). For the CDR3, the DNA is TGTGCCAGTAGTATAGGGGGACGAATTGGTGAGCAGTTCTTC. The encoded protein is CASSIGGRIGEQFF.

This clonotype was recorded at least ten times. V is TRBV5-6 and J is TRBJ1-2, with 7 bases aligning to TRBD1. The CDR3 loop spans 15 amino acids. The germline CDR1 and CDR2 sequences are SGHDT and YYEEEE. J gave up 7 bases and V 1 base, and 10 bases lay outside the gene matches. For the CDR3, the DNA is TGTGCCAGCAGCTTGTTAAATGAGGGGGCTGGTGGCTACACCTTC. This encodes CASSLLNEGAGGYTF. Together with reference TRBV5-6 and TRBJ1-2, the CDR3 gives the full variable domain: DAGVTQSPTHLIKTRGQQVTLRCSPKSGHDTVSWYQQALGQGPQFIFQYYEEEERQRGNFPDRFSGHQFPNYSSELNVNALLLGDSALYLCASSLLNEGAGGYTFGSGTRLTVV.

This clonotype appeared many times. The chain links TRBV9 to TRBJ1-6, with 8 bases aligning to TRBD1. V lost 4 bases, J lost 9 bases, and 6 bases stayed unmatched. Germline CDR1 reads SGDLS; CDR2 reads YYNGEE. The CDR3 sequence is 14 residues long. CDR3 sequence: CASSLDRERSPLHF. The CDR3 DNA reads TGTGCCAGCAGCTTGGACAGGGAGCGTTCACCCCTCCACTTT.

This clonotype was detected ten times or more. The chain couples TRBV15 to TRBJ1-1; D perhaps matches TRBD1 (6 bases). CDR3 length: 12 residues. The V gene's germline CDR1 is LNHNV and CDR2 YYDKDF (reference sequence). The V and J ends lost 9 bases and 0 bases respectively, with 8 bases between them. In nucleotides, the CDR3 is TGTGCCACGGGGGCCATGAACACTGAAGCTTTCTTT. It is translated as CATGAMNTEAFF.

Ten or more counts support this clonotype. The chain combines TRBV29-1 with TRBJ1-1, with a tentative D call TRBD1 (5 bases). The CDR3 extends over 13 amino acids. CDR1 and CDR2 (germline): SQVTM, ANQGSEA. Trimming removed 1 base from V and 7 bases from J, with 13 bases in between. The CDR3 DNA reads TGCAGCGTTGAAGGTGGGGGTAAAATTGAAGCTTTCTTT. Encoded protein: CSVEGGGKIEAFF.

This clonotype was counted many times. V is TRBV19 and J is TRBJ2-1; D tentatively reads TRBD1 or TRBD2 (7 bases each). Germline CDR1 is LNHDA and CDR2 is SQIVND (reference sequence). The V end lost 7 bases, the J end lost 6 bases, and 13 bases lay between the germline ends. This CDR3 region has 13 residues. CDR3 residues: CASKGRGPNEQFF. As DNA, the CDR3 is TGTGCCAGTAAAGGGAGGGGGCCCAATGAGCAGTTCTTC.

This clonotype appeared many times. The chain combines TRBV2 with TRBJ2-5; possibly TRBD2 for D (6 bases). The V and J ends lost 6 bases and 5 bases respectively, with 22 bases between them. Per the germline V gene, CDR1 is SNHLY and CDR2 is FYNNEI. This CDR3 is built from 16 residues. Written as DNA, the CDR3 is TGTGCCAGCAGCCCCGACAAGCAGGGTGGAGGGGAGACCCAGTACTTC. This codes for CASSPDKQGGGETQYF.

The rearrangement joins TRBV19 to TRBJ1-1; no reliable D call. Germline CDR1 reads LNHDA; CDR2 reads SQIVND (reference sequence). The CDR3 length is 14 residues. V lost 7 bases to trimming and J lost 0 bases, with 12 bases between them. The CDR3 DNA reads TGTGCCAGTACCTACGGGCCATTGAACACTGAAGCTTTCTTT. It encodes CASTYGPLNTEAFF.

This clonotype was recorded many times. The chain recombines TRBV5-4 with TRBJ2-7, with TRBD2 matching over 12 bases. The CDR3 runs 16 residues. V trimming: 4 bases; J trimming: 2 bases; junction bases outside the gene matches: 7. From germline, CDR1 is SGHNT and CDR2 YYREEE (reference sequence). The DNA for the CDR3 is TGTGCCAGCAGCCCCGGACTAGCGGGGACCCCCTACGAGCAGTACTTC. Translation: CASSPGLAGTPYEQYF.

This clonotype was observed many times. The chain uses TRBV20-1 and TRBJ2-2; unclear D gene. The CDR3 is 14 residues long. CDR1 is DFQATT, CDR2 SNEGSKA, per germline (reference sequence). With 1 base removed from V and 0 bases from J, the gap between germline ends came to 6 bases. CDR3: CSARAPTNTGELFF. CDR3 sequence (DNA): TGCAGTGCTAGAGCCCCGACGAACACCGGGGAGCTGTTTTTT.

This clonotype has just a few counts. CDR3 sequence reads: CASSLTRSSSYEQYF. The CDR3 DNA is TGTGCCAGCAGTTTAACCCGTTCGAGCTCCTACGAGCAGTACTTC. The V gene is TRBV27, the J gene TRBJ2-7, with unresolved D. The CDR3 runs 15 residues. V was trimmed by 2 bases and J by 0 bases, leaving 11 bases between them. Looked up from germline, CDR1 is MNHEY and CDR2 is SMNVEV (reference sequence).

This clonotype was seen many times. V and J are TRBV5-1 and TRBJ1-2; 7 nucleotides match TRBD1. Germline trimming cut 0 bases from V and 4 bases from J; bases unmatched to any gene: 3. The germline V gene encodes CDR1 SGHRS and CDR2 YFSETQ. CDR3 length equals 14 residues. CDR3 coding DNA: TGCGCCAGCAGCTTGGAAACAGGGGTCTATGGCTACACCTTC. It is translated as CASSLETGVYGYTF.

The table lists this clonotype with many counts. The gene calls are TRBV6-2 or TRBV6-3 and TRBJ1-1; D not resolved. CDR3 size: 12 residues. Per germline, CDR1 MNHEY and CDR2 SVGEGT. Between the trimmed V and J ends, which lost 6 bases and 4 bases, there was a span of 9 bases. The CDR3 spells CASSRKGTEAFF. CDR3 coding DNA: TGTGCCAGCAGCAGGAAGGGCACTGAAGCTTTCTTT.

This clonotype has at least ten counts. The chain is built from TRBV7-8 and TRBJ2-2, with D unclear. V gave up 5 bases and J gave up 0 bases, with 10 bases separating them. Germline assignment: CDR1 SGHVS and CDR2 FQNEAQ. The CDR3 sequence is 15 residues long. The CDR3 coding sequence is TGTGCCAGCAGCGTCGACCCGTCGAACACCGGGGAGCTGTTTTTT. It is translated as CASSVDPSNTGELFF.